A single sample is the source of the 6 T cell receptor beta chains below, sequenced in a study of metastatic and nonmetastatic thyroid tumors. Patients were all untreated before their thyroid surgery. TCRdb re-processed the PCR reads through MiXCR. The sample has about 56,000 clones, under 30% seen once; the top ten hold approximately 15%. Sequenced: blood. Receptors originate from a female donor with papillary thyroid cancer or a benign thyroid nodule (not recorded which). Some clones in this sample may be carry-over from other donors' samples.

This clone was observed a handful of times. The genes are TRBV30 and TRBJ1-3; the D gene is possibly TRBD1 (5 bases). This CDR3 is 14 amino acids long. Germline CDR1 GTSNPN, CDR2 SVGIG (reference sequence). Trimming cost V 5 bases and J 0 bases, with 11 bases left between them. The DNA for the CDR3 is TGTGCCTGGGTAGGACACAGCTCTGGAAACACCATATATTTT. It is translated as CAWVGHSSGNTIYF.

This clone was detected many times. The rearrangement links TRBV2 to TRBJ2-5, with TRBD2 matching 10 bases. CDR1 and CDR2 from the germline V gene are SNHLY and FYNNEI. V lost 9 bases and J lost 1; bases outside the gene matches: 14. This CDR3 spans 17 amino acids. The DNA for the CDR3 is TGTGCCAGTCAGCGGGAGGGCCGATTTGAACTCCAAGAGACCCAGTACTTC. Residues: CASQREGRFELQETQYF.

This clone was detected only a few times. The rearrangement links TRBV5-1 to TRBJ1-2; D may be TRBD1 (5 bases). Germline CDR1 and CDR2: SGHRS and YFSETQ. Trimming took 0 bases from V and 6 from J, leaving 15 bases between them. The CDR3 runs to 15 residues. CDR3 loop: CASSLAGLWGDGYTF. CDR3 coding DNA: TGCGCCAGCAGCTTGGCAGGTCTTTGGGGCGATGGCTACACCTTC.

V is TRBV28 and J is TRBJ2-1; 7 bases map to TRBD1. The CDR3 runs 18 residues. J lost 3 bases, V lost 3 bases, and 14 bases had no gene match. Germline CDR1 is MDHEN and CDR2 is SYDVKM. The CDR3 bases are TGTGCCAGCAGTTTTCCCATGTGGGGACAGAGAGACTACAATGAGCAGTTCTTC. Translation gives CASSFPMWGQRDYNEQFF. The full variable domain, rest sourced from reference TRBV28 and TRBJ2-1, is DVKVTQSSRYLVKRTGEKVFLECVQDMDHENMFWYRQDPGLGLRLIYFSYDVKMKEKGDIPEGYSVSREKKERFSLILESASTNQTSMYLCASSFPMWGQRDYNEQFFGPGTRLTVL.

In this sample, this clone turned up a few times. J is TRBJ1-1 and V is TRBV7-9, with TRBD1 matching over 11 bases. Germline CDR1 reads SEHNR; CDR2 reads FQNEAQ (reference sequence). Unmatched junction bases numbered 2, after V lost 1 base and J lost 4 bases. The CDR3 runs to 15 residues. The CDR3 sequence: CASSLGGTGGTEAFF. The DNA for the CDR3 is TGTGCCAGCAGCTTAGGGGGGACAGGGGGCACTGAAGCTTTCTTT. The whole variable domain, remainder taken from reference TRBV7-9 and TRBJ1-1, is DTGVSQNPRHKITKRGQNVTFRCDPISEHNRLYWYRQTLGQGPEFLTYFQNEAQLEKSRLLSDRFSAERPKGSFSTLEIQRTEQGDSAMYLCASSLGGTGGTEAFFGQGTRLTVV.

The J gene is TRBJ2-3, the V gene TRBV7-9; 8 positions agree with TRBD2. CDR1 is SEHNR and CDR2 is FQNEAQ in the germline V gene (reference sequence). Trimming took 4 bases from V and 3 from J; bases not matched to a gene: 3. The CDR3 consists of 14 residues. The CDR3 is CASSSGGTTDTQYF. The CDR3 DNA follows: TGTGCCAGCAGCTCGGGGGGGACGACAGATACGCAGTATTTT.